This TCR beta chain comes out of a study of Graves' ophthalmopathy and Graves' hyperthyroidism. The authors amplified TCR beta CDR3 regions from RNA transcripts. The library came from an HTBI-primed first-round RT-PCR and a second-round multiplex PCR. MiXCR, applied by TCRdb to the multiplex PCR reads, yields one record per CDR3 protein. This table has 300,000 to 400,000 distinct CDR3 sequences, roughly 15% appearing once. Trimming left V 0 bases short and J 7 bases short, with 16 bases between. CDR1 MNHEY and CDR2 SVGEGT come from the germline V gene. The CDR3 is 15 residues long. This clonotype was counted ten times or more.

This TCR came from an adult man with Graves' ophthalmopathy. The chain carries TRBV6-2 or TRBV6-3 and TRBJ2-7, with a weak D call TRBD2 (5 bases). Sequenced sample: peripheral blood. DNA of the CDR3: TGTGCCAGCAGTTACTCGATCGGCCCTTCGGGAGAGCAGTACTTC. Translated: CASSYSIGPSGEQYF.